This TCR beta chain came from a study of blood T cell repertoires in COVID-19. Background on the study: Samples came from the United States, Italy and Spain, spanning acute and convalescent COVID-19.

V lost 1 base, J lost 5 bases, and 19 bases lay in between. CDR1 and CDR2 from the germline V gene are SGHRS and YFSETQ. This CDR3 spans 16 amino acids. This clone was recorded only once. Clinical histories supplied by participants themselves formed the basis of cohort assignment. Two consecutive negative NP/OP PCR tests, clearance, or resolved symptoms defined Cohort 3 recovery. Per the study methods: By means of reference gene primer amplification, nucleated cell counts were estimated. Sequencing used immunoSEQ multiplex PCR; TCRdb keeps in-frame clones, though not all of them. The V and J calls and the clone size are those of that table, but D and trimming were determined from the DNA. The sample contains approximately 220,000 clones, approximately 81% of which appear only once.

The rearrangement uses TRBV5-1 and TRBJ2-7; D not resolved. The receptor was derived from a man aged 35 to 55 who had recovered from COVID-19. The sequenced sample was PBMCs or T cells enriched from blood (not recorded which). The CDR3 protein is CASSLNLKALGDEQYF. The CDR3 DNA sequence: TGCGCCAGCAGCTTGAATTTAAAGGCATTGGGCGACGAGCAGTACTTC.